This entry describes one TCR beta chain. Its antigen is unidentified. This entry belongs to a study of OX40 agonist ivuxolimab in advanced cancers. On the study more broadly: In three patients, partial responses were observed, one with hepatocellular carcinoma and two with cutaneous melanoma.

General study results and limits: Among T cells, CD8+ cells averaged more expanded clones than CD4+ cells.

Repertoires were generated with immunoSEQ multiplex PCR, while TCRdb's copy carries only in-frame clones and drops some. The table lists roughly 93,000 clones, under 85% of them singletons. This CDR3 region has 16 residues. V lost 6 bases to trimming and J lost 2 bases; unmatched junction nucleotides: 8. The germline gives CDR1 SGDLS, CDR2 YYNGEE. Blood samples were obtained at baseline, cycle 4 day 1, and cycle 7 day 1. The clonotype was recovered from an adult with an advanced solid tumor such as melanoma, head and neck, liver or kidney cancer. The starting material was CD4+ or CD8+ T cells sorted from blood, obtained in a trial of the OX40 agonist ivuxolimab. This rearrangement joins TRBV9 to TRBJ2-2, with TRBD2 identical over 9 bases. Here the CDR3 DNA reads TGTGCCAGCACCTTAGGGACTAGCTACAACACCGGGGAGCTGTTTTTT. It yields the protein CASTLGTSYNTGELFF.